These 30 T cell receptor beta chains were sequenced from one sample in a study of T cells in Graves' hyperthyroidism and ophthalmopathy. The investigators amplified TCR beta CDR3 regions from RNA transcripts. RT-PCR in the first round (using the HTBI primer set) targeted the TCR CDR3. TCRdb re-analysed the multiplex PCR reads in MiXCR, keeping a single row per CDR3 protein. The sample lists about 380,000 distinct CDR3 sequences, less than 15% occurring once. Source material: blood. These receptors originate from a young man with Graves' hyperthyroidism that later progressed to Graves' ophthalmopathy.

This clonotype was seen a handful of times. CDR3 protein: CASSGRTGNSPLHF. The CDR3, as DNA: TGTGCCAGCAGTGGACGGACAGGGAATTCACCCCTCCACTTT. This chain uses TRBV2 with TRBJ1-6, with 8 nucleotides matching TRBD1. The CDR3 length is 14 residues. With 4 bases clipped from V and 7 bases from J, the junction kept 3 bases outside the gene matches. Germline loops: CDR1 SNHLY, CDR2 FYNNEI.

This sequence joins TRBV25-1 and TRBJ1-2, with D unresolved. The V end lost 3 bases, the J end lost 3 bases, and 11 bases lay between the germline ends. CDR1 and CDR2 (germline): MGHDK, SYGVNS. This CDR3 has 14 amino acids. The CDR3, as DNA: TGTGCCAGCAGTGAGCACAGTATCGACTATGGCTACACCTTC. This gives the protein CASSEHSIDYGYTF.

The table lists this clonotype with many counts. V usage is TRBV20-1 and J usage is TRBJ1-4, with TRBD1 as a possible D gene (6 bases). Trimming took 6 bases from V and 10 from J, leaving 24 bases between them. The germline CDR1 and CDR2 sequences are DFQATT and SNEGSKA (reference sequence). The CDR3 is 15 residues long. CDR3 coding DNA: TGCAGTGCATCCAACGACGGGGGCCCGTCTGTAAAACTGTTTTTT. This gives the protein CSASNDGGPSVKLFF.

The sample holds many counts of this clonotype. V is TRBV6-1 and J is TRBJ2-7; D not certain. Trimming removed 0 bases at V and 3 bases at J, with 6 bases between. The CDR3 loop spans 13 amino acids. The germline V gene has CDR1 MNHNS and CDR2 SASEGT. CDR3 amino acids: CASSEALGYEQYF. In nucleotides, the CDR3 is TGTGCCAGCAGTGAAGCGCTCGGCTACGAGCAGTACTTC.

This clonotype was picked up a small number of times. The V gene is TRBV7-3, the J gene TRBJ2-3; a possible D gene is TRBD2 (5 bases). The CDR3 length is 17 residues. Germline V gene sequence: CDR1 SGHTA, CDR2 FQGTGA. V dropped 4 bases and J dropped 2 bases, with 19 bases sitting between them. The DNA of the CDR3 is TGTGCCAGCAGCTCGAGTCTGGGTAGCGCACCCACAGATACGCAGTATTTT. Residues: CASSSSLGSAPTDTQYF.

This clonotype was found a few times. For the CDR3, the DNA is TGTGCCAGCAGTGATTCTAAGACAGGATACTACGAGCAGTACTTC. Protein sequence: CASSDSKTGYYEQYF. The chain links TRBV25-1 to TRBJ2-7, with a tentative D call TRBD1 (6 bases). Germline assignment: CDR1 MGHDK and CDR2 SYGVNS. The CDR3 is 15 residues long. Trimming shortened V by 3 bases and J by 3 bases, and 15 bases separated the two germline ends.

In its sample, this clonotype was seen many times. An end of the junction does not agree with germline; a read error may underlie this. CDR3 nucleotides: TGTGCCAGCAGTTTACTGGTGAACACTGAAGCTTTCTTT. Residues: CASSLLVNTEAFF. The genes are TRBV5-1 and TRBJ1-1; D not certain. Per germline, CDR1 SGHRS and CDR2 YFSETQ. This CDR3 comprises 13 residues. The variable domain in full, with the rest retrieved from reference TRBV5-1 and TRBJ1-1, is KAGVTQTPRYLIKTRGQQVTLSCSPISGHRSVSWYQQTPGQGLQFLFEYFSETQRNKGNFPGRFSGRQFSNSRSEMNVSTLELGDSALYLCASSLLVNTEAFFGQGTRLTVV.

Points on this clonotype: The germline gene is not matched at one end of the junction; a read error may be the cause. CDR3 bases: TGTGCTAGCAGCTTAGAACTGGCCCTTATTCTTGAAAAACTGTTTTTT. This codes for CASSLELALILEKLFF. The V gene is TRBV7-7, the J gene TRBJ1-4; D unresolved. This CDR3 is 16 amino acids long. The germline V gene encodes CDR1 SSHAT and CDR2 FNYEAQ (reference sequence).

Ten or more counts support this clonotype. The V gene is TRBV30, the J gene TRBJ2-5; tentatively, D is TRBD2 (6 bases). CDR1 is GTSNPN, CDR2 SVGIG, per germline (reference sequence). CDR3 length: 13 amino acids. Trimming took off 6 bases at V and 4 bases at J, with 15 bases between the two ends. The CDR3 sequence: CACPAWGGETQYF. Here the CDR3 DNA reads TGTGCCTGTCCAGCATGGGGAGGAGAGACCCAGTACTTC.

The sample holds many counts of this clonotype. The rearrangement uses TRBV11-3 and TRBJ1-2, with no clear D. Trimming removed 9 bases from V and 5 bases from J, with 10 bases in between. The germline V gene has CDR1 SGHNT and CDR2 YENEEA. This CDR3 region has 11 residues. CDR3 residues: CASYIRYGYTF. The CDR3 DNA sequence: TGTGCCAGTTACATCCGGTATGGCTACACCTTC.

This clonotype was recorded at least ten times. The rearrangement uses TRBV11-2 and TRBJ2-2, with 9 bases fitting TRBD1. The CDR3 runs to 16 residues. Trimming at V came to 3 bases and at J to 3 bases, leaving 5 bases not matched to a gene. Germline CDR1 and CDR2: SGHAT and FQNNGV. The CDR3 sequence is CASSFLGQGHTGELFF. The CDR3 coding sequence is TGTGCCAGCAGCTTCCTCGGACAGGGGCACACCGGGGAGCTGTTTTTT.

This clonotype was observed at least ten times. The J gene is TRBJ2-7, the V gene TRBV7-8; unclear D gene. The CDR3 is 15 residues long. Germline lookup yields CDR1 SGHVS and CDR2 FQNEAQ. Trimming removed 2 bases at V and 0 bases at J, with 11 bases between. The CDR3 loop reads CASSLSGRRSYEQYF. CDR3 coding DNA: TGTGCCAGCAGCTTATCCGGGCGCCGCTCCTACGAGCAGTACTTC.

Many counts were recorded for this clonotype. V and J are TRBV9 and TRBJ1-1; D is uncertain. This CDR3 region has 15 residues. The V and J ends lost 0 bases and 3 bases respectively, with 12 bases between them. From germline, CDR1 is SGDLS and CDR2 YYNGEE. The CDR3: CASSVGLDPHTEAFF. As DNA, the CDR3 is TGTGCCAGCAGCGTAGGACTGGACCCCCACACTGAAGCTTTCTTT.

This clonotype appeared once. J is TRBJ2-1 and V is TRBV20-1, with 7 bases lining up with TRBD1. In germline, CDR1 is DFQATT, CDR2 SNEGSKA (reference sequence). V lost 0 bases, J lost 3 bases, and 14 bases stayed unmatched. The length of the CDR3 is 18 residues. CDR3 region: CSARDVSGTGQNYNEQFF. As DNA, the CDR3 is TGCAGTGCTAGAGATGTGAGTGGTACGGGACAGAACTACAATGAGCAGTTCTTC.

This rearrangement joins TRBV5-5 to TRBJ1-5; TRBD1 matches 7 bases. The CDR3 extends over 15 amino acids. The J segment lost 2 bases and the V segment lost 3 bases, leaving 5 bases of the junction unmatched. Germline loops: CDR1 SGHKS, CDR2 YYEKEE (reference sequence). The DNA of the CDR3 is TGTGCCAGCAGCTGGGAAACAGGGGGCAATCAGCCCCAGCATTTT. This sequence encodes CASSWETGGNQPQHF.

This sequence joins TRBV4-1 and TRBJ2-7, with 10 bases identical to TRBD2. The CDR3 is made up of 14 amino acids. CDR1 is MGHRA and CDR2 is YSYEKL in the germline V gene. Trimming took 1 base from V and 6 from J; bases not matched to a gene: 3. The CDR3 reads CASSQVAGGAEQYF. As DNA, the CDR3 is TGCGCCAGCAGCCAAGTAGCGGGAGGTGCCGAGCAGTACTTC.

This clonotype was counted many times. The rearrangement uses TRBV11-3 and TRBJ2-7, with TRBD1 matching over 8 bases. J lost 2 bases, V lost 5 bases, and 5 bases had no gene match. There are 14 residues in the CDR3. Germline lookup yields CDR1 SGHNT and CDR2 YENEEA. CDR3 nucleotide sequence: TGTGCCAGCAGCCCAGGGGGCAGGACCTACGAGCAGTACTTC. The encoded protein is CASSPGGRTYEQYF. The full variable domain, with the rest looked up from reference TRBV11-3 and TRBJ2-7, is EAGVVQSPRYKIIEKKQPVAFWCNPISGHNTLYWYLQNLGQGPELLIRYENEEAVDDSQLPKDRFSAERLKGVDSTLKIQPAELGDSAVYLCASSPGGRTYEQYFGPGTRLTVT.

At least ten counts were recorded for this clonotype. This chain connects TRBV10-2 to TRBJ1-2; 11 bases are shared with TRBD1. CDR3 length: 13 amino acids. V shed 0 bases and J 10 bases; nucleotides not matched to a gene: 1. Germline V lookup: CDR1 WSHSY, CDR2 SAAADI. The CDR3 region has the DNA TGCGCCAGCAGTGAGTCGGGACAGGGGGTCTACACCTTC. It translates to CASSESGQGVYTF.

The rearrangement uses TRBV11-2 and TRBJ1-6; 7 bases match TRBD1. Germline trimming cut 5 bases from V and 10 bases from J; bases unmatched to any gene: 17. CDR1 and CDR2 from the germline V gene are SGHAT and FQNNGV. This CDR3 comprises 17 residues. CDR3 nucleotides: TGTGCCAGCAGCCCCACCCCGAAGACAGGGATCGAATCACCCCTCCACTTT. This translates into CASSPTPKTGIESPLHF.

Comments on this clonotype: One end of the junction fails to match germline, which may point to a read error. The V and J genes are TRBV9 and TRBJ1-5, with a tentative D call TRBD1 (5 bases). The CDR3 is 15 amino acids. From germline, CDR1 is SGDLS and CDR2 YYNGEE. The CDR3, as DNA: TGTGCTAGCAGCGGGGACGGGAATAGCAATCAGCCCCAGGATTTT. This codes for CASSGDGNSNQPQDF.

This clonotype was found once. This rearrangement joins TRBV9 to TRBJ1-1; D possibly corresponds to TRBD1 (6 bases). This CDR3 is built from 15 residues. Trimming took 3 bases from V and 5 from J, leaving 17 bases between them. CDR1 is SGDLS and CDR2 is YYNGEE in the germline V gene. The CDR3 nucleotides are TGTGCCAGCAGCGATGGGGGCTTAACGCAGACTGAAGCTTTCTTT. The encoded protein is CASSDGGLTQTEAFF.

A remark on this clonotype: This clone may be a read error of a much larger clone one base away. The chain has TRBV6-2 or TRBV6-3 and TRBJ2-7; 10 positions match TRBD1. The J segment lost 3 bases and the V segment lost 8 bases, leaving 7 bases of the junction unmatched. This CDR3 region has 14 residues. From germline, CDR1 is MNHEY and CDR2 SVGEGT. The CDR3 DNA follows: TGTGCCAGCGGCCAGACAGGGGGCAGCTACGAGCAGTACTTC. It encodes CASGQTGGSYEQYF.

The chain couples TRBV5-1 to TRBJ2-7; 10 nucleotides align to TRBD1. The CDR3 consists of 14 residues. Looked up from germline, CDR1 is SGHRS and CDR2 is YFSETQ. V lost 0 bases and J lost 7; bases outside the gene matches: 4. The DNA for the CDR3 is TGCGCCAGCAGCTTGGATAGGACAGGGGGAGAGCAGTACTTC. The encoded protein is CASSLDRTGGEQYF.

This clonotype was recorded at least ten times. The gene calls are TRBV28 and TRBJ2-1, with D perhaps matching TRBD2 (6 bases). This CDR3 spans 13 amino acids. In germline, CDR1 is MDHEN, CDR2 SYDVKM. V lost 6 bases and J lost 7, with 13 bases in between. The CDR3 here is CASSGVGRNEQFF. The CDR3 region has the DNA TGTGCCAGCAGCGGGGTGGGGAGGAATGAGCAGTTCTTC.

This clonotype was observed at least ten times. The chain has TRBV11-2 and TRBJ2-1, with 7 bases fitting TRBD2. The CDR3 sequence is 15 residues long. Germline V gene lookup returns CDR1 SGHAT and CDR2 FQNNGV. J lost 1 base, V lost 0 bases, and 0 bases had no gene match. In nucleotides, the CDR3 is TGTGCCAGCAGCTTAGAGCGGGGGTCCTACAATGAGCAGTTCTTC. Amino acids: CASSLERGSYNEQFF.

This clonotype was picked up many times. V and J are TRBV5-1 and TRBJ1-2; 7 bases line up with TRBD1. The J segment lost 1 base and the V segment lost 0 bases, leaving 3 bases of the junction unmatched. The CDR3 spans 15 residues. CDR1 and CDR2 from the germline V gene are SGHRS and YFSETQ. CDR3 nucleotides: TGCGCCAGCAGCTTGGGGGACAGAGTTAACTATGGCTACACCTTC. Its translation is CASSLGDRVNYGYTF.

This clonotype was picked up many times. The J gene is TRBJ2-7, the V gene TRBV10-2, with a weak D call TRBD1 (5 bases). Germline V CDR1 and CDR2: WSHSY, SAAADI. The V and J ends lost 6 bases and 4 bases respectively, with 16 bases between them. The CDR3 is 14 residues long. The DNA for the CDR3 is TGCGCCAGCAGGGAATCTGGGGCCCTATACGAGCAGTACTTC. It specifies CASRESGALYEQYF.

This clonotype has at least ten counts. V and J are TRBV6-1 and TRBJ1-5, with 10 bases fitting TRBD1. This CDR3 contains 14 residues. The V and J ends lost 5 bases and 10 bases, in that order; junction bases with no gene match: 8. Germline V lookup: CDR1 MNHNS, CDR2 SASEGT. The CDR3 here is CASSQRQGALPQHF. For the CDR3, the DNA is TGTGCCAGCAGTCAAAGACAGGGGGCTTTACCCCAGCATTTT.

This clonotype was recorded many times. The V gene is TRBV30, the J gene TRBJ1-5; 9 bases map to TRBD1. In germline, CDR1 is GTSNPN, CDR2 SVGIG (reference sequence). This CDR3 is 14 amino acids long. V lost 2 bases and J lost 6; bases outside the gene matches: 5. CDR3 loop: CAWSPGQGGQPQHF. CDR3 nucleotides: TGTGCCTGGAGTCCGGGACAGGGAGGTCAGCCCCAGCATTTT.

The rearrangement links TRBV19 to TRBJ2-7; 9 nucleotides match TRBD2. V dropped 4 bases and J dropped 1; count of bases not matched to a gene: 5. Germline CDR1 is LNHDA and CDR2 is SQIVND (reference sequence). The CDR3 is 15 amino acids. CDR3 coding DNA: TGTGCCAGTAGTAGCGGGACTAGCCTGTCCTACGAGCAGTACTTC. Translated, it gives CASSSGTSLSYEQYF.